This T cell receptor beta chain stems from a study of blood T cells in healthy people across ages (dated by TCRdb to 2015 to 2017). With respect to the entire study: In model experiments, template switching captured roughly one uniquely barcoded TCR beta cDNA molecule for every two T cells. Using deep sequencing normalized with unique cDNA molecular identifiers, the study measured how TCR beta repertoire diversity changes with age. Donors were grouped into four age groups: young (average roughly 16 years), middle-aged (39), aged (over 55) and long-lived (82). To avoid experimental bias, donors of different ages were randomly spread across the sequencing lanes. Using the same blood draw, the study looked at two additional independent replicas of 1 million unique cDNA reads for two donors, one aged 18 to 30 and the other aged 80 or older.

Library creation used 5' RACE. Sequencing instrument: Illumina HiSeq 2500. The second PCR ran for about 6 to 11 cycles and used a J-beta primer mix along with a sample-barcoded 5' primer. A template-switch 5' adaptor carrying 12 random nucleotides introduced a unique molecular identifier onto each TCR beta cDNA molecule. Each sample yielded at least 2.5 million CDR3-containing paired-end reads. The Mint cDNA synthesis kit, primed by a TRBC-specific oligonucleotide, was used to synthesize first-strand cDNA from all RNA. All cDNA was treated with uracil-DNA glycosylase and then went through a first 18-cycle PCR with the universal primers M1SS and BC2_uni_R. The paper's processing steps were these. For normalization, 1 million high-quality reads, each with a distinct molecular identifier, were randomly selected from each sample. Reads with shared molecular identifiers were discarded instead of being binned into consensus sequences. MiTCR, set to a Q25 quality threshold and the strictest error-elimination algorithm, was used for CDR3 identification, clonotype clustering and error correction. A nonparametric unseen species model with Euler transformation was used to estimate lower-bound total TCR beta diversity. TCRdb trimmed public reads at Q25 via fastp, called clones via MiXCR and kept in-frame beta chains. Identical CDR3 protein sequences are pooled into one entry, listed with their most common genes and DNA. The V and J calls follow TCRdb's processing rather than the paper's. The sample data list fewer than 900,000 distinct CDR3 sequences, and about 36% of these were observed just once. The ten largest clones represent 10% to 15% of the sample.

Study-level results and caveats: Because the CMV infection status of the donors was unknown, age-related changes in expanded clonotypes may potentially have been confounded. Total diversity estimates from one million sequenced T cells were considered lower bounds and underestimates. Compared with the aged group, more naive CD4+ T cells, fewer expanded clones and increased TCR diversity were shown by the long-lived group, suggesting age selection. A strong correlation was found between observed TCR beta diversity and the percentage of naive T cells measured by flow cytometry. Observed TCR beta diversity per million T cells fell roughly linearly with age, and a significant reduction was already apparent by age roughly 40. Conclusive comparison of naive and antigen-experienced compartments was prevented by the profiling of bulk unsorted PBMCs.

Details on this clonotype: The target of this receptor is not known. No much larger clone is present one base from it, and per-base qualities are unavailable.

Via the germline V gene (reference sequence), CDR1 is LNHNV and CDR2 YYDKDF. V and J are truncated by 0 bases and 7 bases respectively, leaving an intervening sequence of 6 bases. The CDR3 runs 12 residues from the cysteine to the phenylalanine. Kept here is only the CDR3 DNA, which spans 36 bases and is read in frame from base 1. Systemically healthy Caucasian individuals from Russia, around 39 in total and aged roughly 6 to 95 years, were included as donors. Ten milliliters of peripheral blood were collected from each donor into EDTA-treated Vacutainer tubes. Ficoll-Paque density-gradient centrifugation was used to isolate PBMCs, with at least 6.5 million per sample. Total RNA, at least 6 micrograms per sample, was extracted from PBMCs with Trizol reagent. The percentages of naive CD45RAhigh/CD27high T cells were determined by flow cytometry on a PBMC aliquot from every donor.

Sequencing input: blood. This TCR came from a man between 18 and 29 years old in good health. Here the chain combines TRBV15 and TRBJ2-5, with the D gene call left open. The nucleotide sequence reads TGTGCCACCAGCAGAGATACCGGGACCCAGTACTTC. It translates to CATSRDTGTQYF. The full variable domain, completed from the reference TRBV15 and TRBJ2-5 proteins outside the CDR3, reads DAMVIQNPRYQVTQFGKPVTLSCSQTLNHNVMYWYQQKSSQAPKLLFHYYDKDFNNEADTPDNFQSRRPNTSFCFLDIRSPGLGDTAMYLCATSRDTGTQYFGPGTRLLVL.